The clone carrying this TCR beta chain showed up just a few times. TCRdb keeps only in-frame clones here, not all; method: immunoSEQ multiplex PCR. There are around 28,000 clones in the sample; 76% occur only once, and over 30% lies in the top ten. The data are from a study of blood T cell repertoires in COVID-19. About the study: Acute and convalescent COVID-19 specimens originated in the United States, Italy and Spain.

V was pared by 0 bases and J by 6 bases, with 6 bases of the junction left unmatched. The length of the CDR3 is 17 residues. Germline-derived CDR1 and CDR2 are MGHRA and YSYEKL. Specimen: peripheral blood. The J gene is TRBJ1-6, the V gene TRBV4-1; 9 positions agree with TRBD1. This clonotype was sampled from a man between 65 and 85 years old with acute or convalescent COVID-19. CDR3 protein: CASSQDRAQGANSPLHF. The CDR3 DNA follows: TGCGCCAGCAGCCAAGATCGCGCACAGGGGGCTAATTCACCCCTCCACTTT.